This T cell receptor beta chain was identified in a study of Graves' ophthalmopathy and Graves' hyperthyroidism. Trimming took off 6 bases at V and 5 bases at J, with 20 bases between the two ends. The germline V gene has CDR1 MDHEN and CDR2 SYDVKM. This CDR3 has 15 residues. This clonotype was counted at least ten times. Amplification of TCR beta CDR3 regions used RNA transcripts. The library came from an HTBI-primed first-round RT-PCR and a second-round multiplex PCR. TCRdb reanalysed the multiplex PCR reads using MiXCR and keeps one entry per CDR3 protein. The repertoire has some 210,000 distinct CDR3 sequences, about 32% of them found once; the top ten carry 9.1%.

The clonotype was recovered from a middle-aged man with Graves' ophthalmopathy. This rearrangement joins TRBV28 to TRBJ2-7; no definite D call. Material: peripheral blood. The CDR3 loop is CASSQTTIHQDEQYF. For the CDR3, the DNA is TGTGCCAGCAGCCAAACTACTATTCATCAGGACGAGCAGTACTTC.